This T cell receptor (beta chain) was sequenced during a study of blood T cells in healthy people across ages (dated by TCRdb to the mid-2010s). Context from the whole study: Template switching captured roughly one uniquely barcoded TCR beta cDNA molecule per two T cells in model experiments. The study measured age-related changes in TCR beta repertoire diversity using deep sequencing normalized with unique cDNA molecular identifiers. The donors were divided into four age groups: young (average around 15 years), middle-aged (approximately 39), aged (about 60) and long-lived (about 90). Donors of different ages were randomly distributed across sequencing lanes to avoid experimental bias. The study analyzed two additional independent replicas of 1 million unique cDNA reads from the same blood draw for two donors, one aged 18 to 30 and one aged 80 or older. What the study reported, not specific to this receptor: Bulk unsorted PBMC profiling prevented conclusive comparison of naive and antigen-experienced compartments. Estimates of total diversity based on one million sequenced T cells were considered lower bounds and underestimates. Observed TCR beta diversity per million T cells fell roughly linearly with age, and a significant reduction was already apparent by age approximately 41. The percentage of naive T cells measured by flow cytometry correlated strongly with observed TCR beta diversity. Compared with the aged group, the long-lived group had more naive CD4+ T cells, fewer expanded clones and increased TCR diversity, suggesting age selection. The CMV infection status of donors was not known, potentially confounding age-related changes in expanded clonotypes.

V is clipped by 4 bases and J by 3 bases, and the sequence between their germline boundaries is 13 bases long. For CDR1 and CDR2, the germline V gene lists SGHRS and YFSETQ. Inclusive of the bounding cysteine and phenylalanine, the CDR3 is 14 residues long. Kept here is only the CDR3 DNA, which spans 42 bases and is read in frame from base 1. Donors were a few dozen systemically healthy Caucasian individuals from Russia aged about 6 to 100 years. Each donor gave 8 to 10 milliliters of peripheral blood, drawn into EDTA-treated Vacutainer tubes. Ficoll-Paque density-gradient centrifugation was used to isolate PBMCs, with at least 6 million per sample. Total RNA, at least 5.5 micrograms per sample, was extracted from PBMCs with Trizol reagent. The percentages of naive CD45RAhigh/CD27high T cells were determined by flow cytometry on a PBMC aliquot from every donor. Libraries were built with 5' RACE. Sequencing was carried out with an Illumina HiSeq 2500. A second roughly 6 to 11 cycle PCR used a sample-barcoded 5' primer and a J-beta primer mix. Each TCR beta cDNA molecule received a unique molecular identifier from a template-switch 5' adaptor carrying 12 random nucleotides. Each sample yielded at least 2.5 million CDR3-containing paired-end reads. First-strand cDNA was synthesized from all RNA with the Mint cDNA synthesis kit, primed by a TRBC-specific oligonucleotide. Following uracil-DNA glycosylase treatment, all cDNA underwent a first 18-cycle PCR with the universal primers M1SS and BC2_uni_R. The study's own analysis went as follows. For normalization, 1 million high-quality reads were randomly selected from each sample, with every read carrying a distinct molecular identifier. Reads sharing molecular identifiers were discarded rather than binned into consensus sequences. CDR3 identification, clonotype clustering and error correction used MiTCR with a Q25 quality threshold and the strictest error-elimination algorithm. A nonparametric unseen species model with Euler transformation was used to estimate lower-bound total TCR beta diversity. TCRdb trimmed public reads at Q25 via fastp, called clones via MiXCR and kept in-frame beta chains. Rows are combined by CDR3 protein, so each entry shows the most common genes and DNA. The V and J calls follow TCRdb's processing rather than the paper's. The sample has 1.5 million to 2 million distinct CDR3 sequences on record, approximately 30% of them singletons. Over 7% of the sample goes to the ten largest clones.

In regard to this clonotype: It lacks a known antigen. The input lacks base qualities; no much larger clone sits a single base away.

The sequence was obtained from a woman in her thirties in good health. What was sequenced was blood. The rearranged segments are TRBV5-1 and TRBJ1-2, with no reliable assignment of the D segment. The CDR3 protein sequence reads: CASSPVDTYYGYTF. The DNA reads TGCGCCAGCAGCCCTGTTGACACCTACTATGGCTACACCTTC. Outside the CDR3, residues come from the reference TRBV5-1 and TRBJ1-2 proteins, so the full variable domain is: KAGVTQTPRYLIKTRGQQVTLSCSPISGHRSVSWYQQTPGQGLQFLFEYFSETQRNKGNFPGRFSGRQFSNSRSEMNVSTLELGDSALYLCASSPVDTYYGYTFGSGTRLTVV.